Reported below is one TCR beta chain. Its antigen remains unknown. This sample is drawn from a study of OX40 agonist ivuxolimab in advanced cancers. For the study at large: The diagnoses of dose-escalation patients were hepatocellular carcinoma, melanoma, renal cell or head and neck cancer. Anti-PD-1, anti-PD-L1 or anti-CTLA-4 therapy given earlier was allowed, and 40% had some.

Method: immunoSEQ multiplex PCR; TCRdb's copy keeps in-frame clones and lacks some. The sample consists of some 100,000 clones, less than 95% of them appearing once. Study-level points and caveats: At 0.1 to 3.0 mg/kg, CD4+ and CD8+ blood T cells expanded clonally by week 6. Some patients who did not respond also had low normalized T-cell clonal expansion.

The CDR3 totals 16 residues. J was trimmed by 5 bases and V by 5 bases; bases with no gene match: 11. CDR1 SGHAT and CDR2 FQNNGV come from the germline V gene. This material consisted of CD4+ or CD8+ T cells sorted from blood, taken in a trial of the OX40 agonist ivuxolimab. The chain combines TRBV11-2 with TRBJ2-5, with 10 bases fitting TRBD1. This receptor was obtained from an adult with an advanced solid tumor such as melanoma, head and neck, liver or kidney cancer. The CDR3 spells CASSQGQGKGQETQYF. Here the CDR3 DNA reads TGTGCCAGCAGCCAGGGACAGGGGAAAGGGCAGGAGACCCAGTACTTC. The entire variable domain, with the rest obtained from reference TRBV11-2 and TRBJ2-5, is as follows: EAGVAQSPRYKIIEKRQSVAFWCNPISGHATLYWYQQILGQGPKLLIQFQNNGVVDDSQLPKDRFSAERLKGVDSTLKIQPAKLEDSAVYLCASSQGQGKGQETQYFGPGTRLLVL.